The rows below give T cell receptor beta chains drawn from one sample of a study of blood T cell repertoires in COVID-19. The assay was immunoSEQ multiplex PCR, and TCRdb's table has in-frame clones only and misses some. The profile shows some 48,000 clones, over 75% of them singletons. The sequencing input was peripheral blood. These receptors originate from a woman older than 75 with COVID-19, enrolled during active disease. CDR3s include the opening cysteine and the closing phenylalanine or tryptophan. The D gene is left open where the match is weak. Size tells how often a clone was seen (once, few, many) or the class of an expanded clone, and some rows leave it out.

abundance: -; v_gene: TRBV2; j_gene: TRBJ1-2; d_gene: TRBD1; CDR3aa: CASSEGTGGYGYTF; CDR3nt: TGTGCCAGCAGTGAAGGGACAGGGGGCTATGGCTACACCTTC
abundance: -; v_gene: TRBV25-1; j_gene: TRBJ2-1; d_gene: TRBD2; CDR3aa: CASSGSLGTRRGFEQFF; CDR3nt: TGTGCCAGCAGTGGAAGCCTCGGGACTAGACGGGGCTTTGAGCAGTTCTTC
abundance: few; v_gene: TRBV5-1; j_gene: TRBJ2-1; d_gene: -; CDR3aa: CASTLPLSSYNEQFF; CDR3nt: TGCGCCAGCACCCTGCCTCTGAGCTCCTACAATGAGCAGTTCTTC
abundance: few; v_gene: TRBV5-1; j_gene: TRBJ2-5; d_gene: -; CDR3aa: CASSLQETQYF; CDR3nt: TGCGCCAGCAGCCTCCAAGAGACCCAGTACTTC
abundance: -; v_gene: TRBV18; j_gene: TRBJ1-1; d_gene: TRBD1; CDR3aa: CASSPQQGETEAFF; CDR3nt: TGTGCCAGCTCACCACAACAGGGGGAGACTGAAGCTTTCTTT
abundance: -; v_gene: TRBV29-1; j_gene: TRBJ1-2; d_gene: -; CDR3aa: CSVVWGTRGGYTF; CDR3nt: TGCAGCGTTGTTTGGGGGACTAGAGGTGGCTACACCTTC
abundance: -; v_gene: TRBV11-3; j_gene: TRBJ2-2; d_gene: TRBD2; CDR3aa: CASSPTRLATGELFF; CDR3nt: TGTGCCAGCAGCCCTACCCGACTAGCGACCGGGGAGCTGTTTTTT
abundance: -; v_gene: TRBV10-3; j_gene: TRBJ1-3; d_gene: -; CDR3aa: CAISTGSSGNTIYF; CDR3nt: TGTGCCATCAGTACAGGGTCCTCTGGAAACACCATATATTTT
abundance: -; v_gene: TRBV2; j_gene: TRBJ1-1; d_gene: -; CDR3aa: CASTVARGTEAFF; CDR3nt: TGTGCCTCGACAGTTGCCCGGGGGACTGAAGCTTTCTTT
abundance: -; v_gene: TRBV27; j_gene: TRBJ1-3; d_gene: -; CDR3aa: CASSLGPPSSSGNTIYF; CDR3nt: TGTGCCAGCAGTTTAGGGCCTCCCTCGAGCTCTGGAAACACCATATATTTT
abundance: -; v_gene: TRBV9; j_gene: TRBJ1-2; d_gene: -; CDR3aa: CASSVALLGARGYTF; CDR3nt: TGTGCCAGCAGCGTAGCCCTTTTAGGGGCGCGTGGCTACACCTTC
abundance: -; v_gene: TRBV25-1; j_gene: TRBJ2-2; d_gene: -; CDR3aa: CASSGSGNTGELFF; CDR3nt: TGTGCCAGCAGTGGGTCGGGGAACACCGGGGAGCTGTTTTTT
abundance: -; v_gene: TRBV24-1; j_gene: TRBJ2-5; d_gene: TRBD1; CDR3aa: CATADRGSMETQYF; CDR3nt: TGTGCCACAGCCGACAGGGGGTCGATGGAGACCCAGTACTTC
abundance: -; v_gene: TRBV5-4; j_gene: TRBJ1-4; d_gene: TRBD1; CDR3aa: CASSLGDRDEKLFF; CDR3nt: TGTGCCAGCAGCTTGGGGGACAGGGATGAAAAACTGTTTTTT
abundance: few; v_gene: TRBV5-1; j_gene: TRBJ2-7; d_gene: -; CDR3aa: CASSLGHSYEQYF; CDR3nt: TGCGCCAGCAGCTTGGGACACTCCTACGAGCAGTACTTC
abundance: -; v_gene: TRBV5-5; j_gene: TRBJ1-5; d_gene: -; CDR3aa: CASSSIGGRDQPQHF; CDR3nt: TGTGCCAGCAGCTCGATTGGAGGCCGGGATCAGCCCCAGCATTTT
abundance: -; v_gene: TRBV10-3; j_gene: TRBJ2-1; d_gene: TRBD2; CDR3aa: CAISVREAAVGEQFF; CDR3nt: TGTGCCATCAGTGTACGGGAGGCCGCGGTAGGTGAGCAGTTCTTC
abundance: -; v_gene: TRBV5-1; j_gene: TRBJ2-5; d_gene: -; CDR3aa: CASRAQGQLEETQYF; CDR3nt: TGCGCCAGCAGGGCACAGGGTCAGTTAGAAGAGACCCAGTACTTC
abundance: -; v_gene: TRBV7-9; j_gene: TRBJ2-7; d_gene: TRBD1; CDR3aa: CASSPTRDRAYEQYF; CDR3nt: TGTGCCAGCAGCCCCACCAGGGACAGGGCCTACGAGCAGTACTTC
abundance: -; v_gene: TRBV28; j_gene: TRBJ1-3; d_gene: -; CDR3aa: CASGTGPSGNTIYF; CDR3nt: TGTGCCAGCGGTACAGGCCCCTCTGGAAACACCATATATTTT
abundance: -; v_gene: TRBV18; j_gene: TRBJ1-2; d_gene: TRBD1; CDR3aa: CASSRMGQGDGYTF; CDR3nt: TGTGCCAGCTCGCGGATGGGACAGGGGGATGGCTACACCTTC
abundance: few; v_gene: TRBV6-6; j_gene: TRBJ1-1; d_gene: -; CDR3aa: CASSDGGRTEAFF; CDR3nt: TGTGCCAGCAGCGACGGAGGTAGGACTGAAGCTTTCTTT
abundance: -; v_gene: TRBV3-1/TRBV3-2; j_gene: TRBJ1-5; d_gene: TRBD1; CDR3aa: CASSDRGSNQPQHF; CDR3nt: TGTGCCAGCAGTGACAGGGGAAGCAATCAGCCCCAGCATTTT
abundance: -; v_gene: TRBV19; j_gene: TRBJ1-4; d_gene: -; CDR3aa: CASSVQGIREKLFF; CDR3nt: TGTGCCAGTAGTGTGCAGGGGATAAGGGAAAAACTGTTTTTT
abundance: -; v_gene: TRBV5-1; j_gene: TRBJ2-1; d_gene: TRBD2; CDR3aa: CASSLGSGVYNEQFF; CDR3nt: TGCGCCAGCAGCTTGGGTAGCGGGGTGTACAATGAGCAGTTCTTC
abundance: -; v_gene: TRBV18; j_gene: TRBJ1-1; d_gene: -; CDR3aa: CASSISGGSTEAFF; CDR3nt: TGTGCCAGCTCGATCAGCGGGGGGAGCACTGAAGCTTTCTTT
abundance: -; v_gene: TRBV25-1; j_gene: TRBJ2-5; d_gene: TRBD2; CDR3aa: CASSEGSGREKETQYF; CDR3nt: TGTGCCAGCAGTGAAGGATCGGGGAGGGAGAAAGAGACCCAGTACTTC
abundance: few; v_gene: TRBV7-9; j_gene: TRBJ2-7; d_gene: TRBD2; CDR3aa: CASSKGLAGRITGEQYF; CDR3nt: TGTGCCAGCAGCAAGGGACTAGCGGGAAGAATTACGGGCGAGCAGTACTTC
abundance: -; v_gene: TRBV4-2; j_gene: TRBJ1-1; d_gene: -; CDR3aa: CASSRDLGPNTEAFF; CDR3nt: TGTGCCAGCAGTCGAGACTTGGGGCCGAACACTGAAGCTTTCTTT
abundance: -; v_gene: TRBV12-5; j_gene: TRBJ1-1; d_gene: -; CDR3aa: CASGMTRGARDTEAFF; CDR3nt: TGTGCTAGTGGAATGACCCGGGGGGCGCGAGACACTGAAGCTTTCTTT
abundance: -; v_gene: TRBV24-1; j_gene: TRBJ2-3; d_gene: -; CDR3aa: CATSDPTETTDTQYF; CDR3nt: TGTGCCACCAGTGATCCCACGGAGACCACAGATACGCAGTATTTT
abundance: -; v_gene: TRBV7-9; j_gene: TRBJ2-7; d_gene: TRBD2; CDR3aa: CASSPGGYYEQYF; CDR3nt: TGTGCCAGCAGCCCGGGGGGGTACTACGAGCAGTACTTC
abundance: -; v_gene: TRBV5-1; j_gene: TRBJ2-3; d_gene: TRBD2; CDR3aa: CASSMGLAGTTDTQYF; CDR3nt: TGCGCCAGCAGCATGGGACTAGCGGGAACCACAGATACGCAGTATTTT
abundance: few; v_gene: TRBV5-6; j_gene: TRBJ1-6; d_gene: -; CDR3aa: CASSRSVPYSPLHF; CDR3nt: TGTGCCAGCAGCAGGAGTGTTCCCTATTCACCCCTCCACTTT
abundance: -; v_gene: TRBV30; j_gene: TRBJ1-1; d_gene: TRBD1; CDR3aa: CARTTGGTEAFF; CDR3nt: TGTGCCAGAACGACAGGGGGCACTGAAGCTTTCTTT
abundance: -; v_gene: TRBV29-1; j_gene: TRBJ1-2; d_gene: TRBD1; CDR3aa: CSVGTGRNYGYTF; CDR3nt: TGCAGCGTTGGGACAGGGCGTAACTATGGCTACACCTTC
abundance: -; v_gene: TRBV18; j_gene: TRBJ2-7; d_gene: TRBD2; CDR3aa: CASSPTSGLYEQYF; CDR3nt: TGTGCCAGCTCACCAACTAGCGGATTGTACGAGCAGTACTTC